A selection of T cell receptor beta chains follows, all from one sample in a study of T cells in Graves' hyperthyroidism and ophthalmopathy. In TCRdb, the multiplex PCR reads were re-called with MiXCR into one record per CDR3 protein. The table includes 800,000 or so distinct CDR3 sequences, over 35% detected once. The material sequenced was blood. These receptors originate from a man aged 18-30 years with Graves' hyperthyroidism. Each CDR3 is given with its conserved first and last residue. A D gene is named only where the DNA matches it firmly. Where a row states a size, it is once, few, many or the class of an expanded clone; other rows omit it.

abundance: many
d_gene: NA
v_gene: TRBV20-1
j_gene: TRBJ1-2
CDR3aa: CSAGPVNYGYTF
CDR3nt: TGCAGTGCCGGACCTGTTAACTATGGCTACACCTTC

abundance: few
d_gene: NA
v_gene: TRBV29-1
j_gene: TRBJ2-5
CDR3aa: CSVAQGRETQYF
CDR3nt: TGCAGCGTTGCCCAGGGTAGAGAGACCCAGTACTTC

abundance: NA
d_gene: TRBD1
v_gene: TRBV29-1
j_gene: TRBJ2-7
CDR3aa: CSLRRGLADEQYF
CDR3nt: TGCAGCCTTCGAAGGGGGCTGGCAGACGAGCAGTACTTC

abundance: many
d_gene: NA
v_gene: TRBV12-3/TRBV12-4
j_gene: TRBJ1-2
CDR3aa: CASSTGFAYGYTF
CDR3nt: TGTGCCAGCAGTACAGGGTTCGCCTATGGCTACACCTTC

abundance: many
d_gene: NA
v_gene: TRBV2
j_gene: TRBJ1-1
CDR3aa: CASRGRERGTEAFF
CDR3nt: TGTGCCAGCAGGGGCAGGGAGCGAGGCACTGAAGCTTTCTTT

abundance: NA
d_gene: TRBD1
v_gene: TRBV7-9
j_gene: TRBJ2-6
CDR3aa: CASSQGAGGLTF
CDR3nt: TGTGCCAGCAGCCAGGGGGCCGGCGGCCTGACTTTC

abundance: NA
d_gene: NA
v_gene: TRBV7-9
j_gene: TRBJ1-1
CDR3aa: CASSFTLSEAFF
CDR3nt: TGTGCCAGCAGCTTTACTCTGAGTGAAGCTTTCTTT

abundance: few
d_gene: NA
v_gene: TRBV10-3
j_gene: TRBJ2-5
CDR3aa: CAISQAGGLRGTQYF
CDR3nt: TGTGCCATCAGTCAAGCCGGGGGCCTACGGGGGACCCAGTACTTC

abundance: NA
d_gene: NA
v_gene: TRBV7-2
j_gene: TRBJ1-2
CDR3aa: CASSLGTTDRYGYTF
CDR3nt: TGTGCCAGCAGCCTAGGAACAACAGATCGCTATGGCTACACCTTC

abundance: many
d_gene: NA
v_gene: TRBV2
j_gene: TRBJ1-2
CDR3aa: CASSESLIGRSNGYTF
CDR3nt: TGTGCCAGCAGTGAATCCTTAATTGGGAGAAGCAATGGCTACACCTTC

abundance: NA
d_gene: TRBD2
v_gene: TRBV20-1
j_gene: TRBJ2-3
CDR3aa: CSAWTSGRTDTQYF
CDR3nt: TGCAGTGCTTGGACTAGCGGGAGGACAGATACGCAGTATTTT

abundance: few
d_gene: NA
v_gene: TRBV6-5
j_gene: TRBJ1-2
CDR3aa: CASRRSGGYTF
CDR3nt: TGTGCCAGCAGACGGTCGGGCGGCTACACCTTC

abundance: NA
d_gene: TRBD1
v_gene: TRBV7-2
j_gene: TRBJ2-2
CDR3aa: CASSGSTGDTGELFF
CDR3nt: TGTGCCAGCAGCGGCAGTACAGGGGACACCGGGGAGCTGTTTTTT

abundance: many
d_gene: NA
v_gene: TRBV7-9
j_gene: TRBJ1-4
CDR3aa: CASSLDREEKLFF
CDR3nt: TGTGCCAGCAGCTTAGACAGGGAGGAAAAACTGTTTTTT

abundance: many
d_gene: NA
v_gene: TRBV29-1
j_gene: TRBJ1-1
CDR3aa: CSAQAGIDTEAFF
CDR3nt: TGCAGCGCGCAGGCGGGAATTGACACTGAAGCTTTCTTT

abundance: many
d_gene: NA
v_gene: TRBV9
j_gene: TRBJ1-2
CDR3aa: CASSGTTANYGYTF
CDR3nt: TGTGCCAGCAGCGGGACCACCGCTAACTATGGCTACACCTTC

abundance: few
d_gene: NA
v_gene: TRBV3-1
j_gene: TRBJ1-5
CDR3aa: CASSQDRWDQPQHF
CDR3nt: TGTGCCAGCAGCCAAGATAGATGGGATCAGCCCCAGCATTTT

abundance: once
d_gene: NA
v_gene: TRBV19
j_gene: TRBJ1-6
CDR3aa: CASSTWRRQPESNSPLHF
CDR3nt: TGTGCCAGTAGTACCTGGAGGAGACAGCCAGAATCTAATTCACCCCTCCACTTT

abundance: NA
d_gene: TRBD1
v_gene: TRBV9
j_gene: TRBJ1-5
CDR3aa: CASSSTGTGDSNQPQHF
CDR3nt: TGCGCCAGCAGCTCCACCGGGACAGGGGATAGCAATCAGCCCCAGCATTTT

abundance: NA
d_gene: NA
v_gene: TRBV29-1
j_gene: TRBJ1-1
CDR3aa: CSQVTRNTEAFF
CDR3nt: TGCAGCCAAGTTACCCGGAACACTGAAGCTTTCTTT

abundance: NA
d_gene: NA
v_gene: TRBV7-2
j_gene: TRBJ2-7
CDR3aa: CASSLGPGASYEQYF
CDR3nt: TGTGCCAGCAGCTTGGGACCCGGGGCAAGCTACGAGCAGTACTTC

abundance: few
d_gene: TRBD2
v_gene: TRBV12-3/TRBV12-4
j_gene: TRBJ2-7
CDR3aa: CASMQTSGSYEQYF
CDR3nt: TGTGCCAGCATGCAGACTAGCGGTTCCTACGAGCAGTACTTC